The table lists the clone carrying this T cell receptor (beta chain) with many counts. TCRdb ran MiXCR on the 5' RACE reads and lists one entry per CDR3 protein. The sample has around 210,000 distinct CDR3 sequences; 8.2% are singletons. This specimen belongs to a study of CD8 T cells in ankylosing spondylitis. What was sequenced was blood, either unsorted or a sorted T cell fraction (not recorded which). The receptor was derived from a female donor with ankylosing spondylitis or in good health (not recorded which).

The CDR3 DNA reads as TGTGCCAGCAGTAGGGGACCTTCGGGAGGGCATGAGCAGTTCTTC. This encodes CASSRGPSGGHEQFF. The chain carries TRBV6-1 and TRBJ2-1, with 8 bases that match TRBD2. From germline, CDR1 is MNHNS and CDR2 SASEGT. There are 15 residues in the CDR3. V shed 5 bases and J 8 bases; nucleotides not matched to a gene: 11.